Below, 9 T cell receptor beta chains from the same sample are listed, as sequenced in a study of graft-versus-host responses after intestinal transplantation. The repertoire was sequenced with immunoSEQ multiplex PCR; TCRdb's copy has only in-frame clones and lacks some. Of tens of thousands of clones detected, more than 80% appear once; the ten largest clones hold nearly 2.5%. These receptors' antigens are unknown. Material: unstimulated CD8+ T cells sorted from spleen or lymph node cells, obtained before intestinal transplant. Receptors originate from a human donor who received an intestinal transplant.

Concerning this clone: Other nucleotide sequences from this sample produce the same CDR3. The genes are TRBV15 and TRBJ1-2; TRBD1 is a possible D gene (5 bases). This CDR3 contains 14 residues. V dropped 0 bases and J dropped 4 bases, with 9 bases sitting between them. Germline values: CDR1 LNHNV, CDR2 YYDKDF (reference sequence). Here the CDR3 reads CATSREGQAYGYTF. CDR3 in DNA: TGTGCCACCAGCAGAGAGGGGCAGGCCTATGGCTACACCTTC.

The V gene is TRBV2, the J gene TRBJ2-7, with 7 bases matching TRBD2. The CDR3 extends over 13 amino acids. V lost 3 bases and J lost 2; bases outside the gene matches: 1. Germline V lookup: CDR1 SNHLY, CDR2 FYNNEI. The CDR3 reads CASSEAGAYEQYF. The CDR3 DNA follows: TGTGCCAGCAGTGAGGCGGGGGCCTACGAGCAGTACTTC.

The CDR3 DNA reads TGTGCCAGCAGTTACGGCCTGGGGGCCTCCGAGCAGTACTTC. This codes for CASSYGLGASEQYF. The chain has TRBV6-5 and TRBJ2-7; weak D call: TRBD1 (6 bases). This CDR3 contains 14 residues. Germline assignment: CDR1 MNHEY and CDR2 SVGAGI. The ends were cut back, 2 bases at V and 6 bases at J, with 14 bases in the middle.

This chain links TRBV6-6 with TRBJ1-2, with TRBD1 matching over 7 bases. Germline CDR1 reads MNHNY; CDR2 reads SVGAGI (reference sequence). V trimming: 2 bases; J trimming: 2 bases; junction bases outside the gene matches: 8. The CDR3 contains 16 residues. The CDR3 DNA reads TGTGCCAGCAGTTACGCTACCGGGACAGCCAACTATGGCTACACCTTC. Its translation is CASSYATGTANYGYTF.

The chain has TRBV5-1 and TRBJ1-3; D is unclear. CDR3 length: 15 residues. Trimming took off 0 bases at V and 6 bases at J, with 13 bases between the two ends. Looked up from germline, CDR1 is SGHRS and CDR2 is YFSETQ. This chain's CDR3 is CASSLDSPAANTIYF. CDR3 bases: TGCGCCAGCAGCTTGGACAGCCCCGCTGCAAACACCATATATTTT.

This clone appeared once. The chain employs TRBV29-1 and TRBJ1-2; unclear D gene. The germline V and J ends were trimmed by 4 bases and 4 bases, with 7 bases remaining between them. CDR1 is SQVTM and CDR2 is ANQGSEA in the germline V gene. The CDR3 sequence is 11 residues long. As DNA, the CDR3 is TGCAGCGTTGCACAGCCCTATGGCTACACCTTC. Its translation is CSVAQPYGYTF. The whole variable domain, remainder taken from reference TRBV29-1 and TRBJ1-2, is SAVISQKPSRDICQRGTSLTIQCQVDSQVTMMFWYRQQPGQSLTLIATANQGSEATYESGFVIDKFPISRPNLTFSTLTVSNMSPEDSSIYLCSVAQPYGYTFGSGTRLTVV.

The chain uses TRBV28 and TRBJ2-3, with D uncertain. This CDR3 is 13 amino acids long. V lost 8 bases and J lost 5, with 14 bases in between. CDR1 is MDHEN, CDR2 SYDVKM, per germline. The CDR3: CASFTDPRDTQYF. The CDR3 DNA follows: TGTGCCAGCTTCACAGACCCCAGAGATACGCAGTATTTT.

The chain recombines TRBV4-1 with TRBJ1-4, with TRBD1 as a possible D gene (6 bases). Germline V gene data show CDR1 as MGHRA and CDR2 as YSYEKL. Between the trimmed V and J ends, which lost 0 bases and 7 bases, there was a span of 12 bases. The CDR3 runs 15 residues. CDR3 amino acids: CASSQDRGGSEKLFF. The DNA of the CDR3 is TGCGCCAGCAGCCAAGATAGGGGGGGGAGTGAAAAACTGTTTTTT.

This clone was found once. V is TRBV19 and J is TRBJ1-1; D not resolved. The CDR3 contains 15 residues. The germline V and J ends were trimmed by 6 bases and 2 bases, with 16 bases remaining between them. Germline loops: CDR1 LNHDA, CDR2 SQIVND (reference sequence). The CDR3 DNA reads as TGTGCCAGTAGGTCCTACCTCGGGTCTAACACTGAAGCTTTCTTT. The encoded protein is CASRSYLGSNTEAFF.